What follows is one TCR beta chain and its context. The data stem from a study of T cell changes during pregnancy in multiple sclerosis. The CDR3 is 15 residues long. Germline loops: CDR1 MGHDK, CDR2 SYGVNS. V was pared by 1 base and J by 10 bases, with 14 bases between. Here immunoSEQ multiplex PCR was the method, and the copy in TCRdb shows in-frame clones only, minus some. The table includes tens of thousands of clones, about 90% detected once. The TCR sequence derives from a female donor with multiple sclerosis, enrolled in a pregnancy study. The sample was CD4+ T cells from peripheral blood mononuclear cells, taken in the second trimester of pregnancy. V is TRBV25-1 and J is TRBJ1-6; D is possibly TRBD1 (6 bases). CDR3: CASSESDSILSPLHF. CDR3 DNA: TGTGCCAGCAGTGAATCGGACAGCATTTTATCACCCCTCCACTTT.